Listed here are 31 T cell receptor beta chains from one sample, sequenced in a study of cytomegalovirus exposure and HLA in healthy donors. The PCR ran on 60 Vbeta and 13 Jbeta primers. The assay was immunoSEQ multiplex PCR, and TCRdb's table has in-frame clones only and misses some. This sample has some 190,000 clones; approximately 90% occur once, and the top ten carry around 0.98%. Sequences were obtained from PBMCs. All receptors come from a boy between 2 and 15 years old in good health and CMV-seronegative.

This sequence joins TRBV19 and TRBJ2-5; D is uncertain. V gave up 6 bases and J gave up 4 bases, with 6 bases separating them. The CDR3 has 11 residues. CDR1 is LNHDA and CDR2 is SQIVND in the germline V gene (reference sequence). CDR3 protein: CASRRRETQYF. The CDR3, as DNA: TGTGCCAGTAGGAGGAGAGAGACCCAGTACTTC.

The J gene is TRBJ1-2, the V gene TRBV5-4, with D tentatively TRBD1 (6 bases). Deletions cut 3 bases from V and 2 bases from J, with 17 bases between. This CDR3 spans 16 amino acids. In germline, CDR1 is SGHNT, CDR2 YYREEE (reference sequence). The CDR3 coding sequence is TGTGCCAGCAGCTCGGGTAGCGACAGGACAAACTATGGCTACACCTTC. Encoded protein: CASSSGSDRTNYGYTF.

The chain links TRBV2 to TRBJ2-1; D may be TRBD2 (5 bases). This CDR3 contains 16 residues. Trimming removed 4 bases at V and 8 bases at J, with 21 bases between. Germline lookup yields CDR1 SNHLY and CDR2 FYNNEI. In nucleotides, the CDR3 is TGTGCCAGCAGTGGACTAACCGGGATCCTTAGCGATGAGCAGTTCTTC. Its protein is CASSGLTGILSDEQFF.

The chain uses TRBV6-1 and TRBJ1-1; 7 nucleotides line up with TRBD1. CDR3 length: 15 amino acids. Germline assignment: CDR1 MNHNS and CDR2 SASEGT. The J segment lost 1 base and the V segment lost 5 bases, leaving 7 bases of the junction unmatched. CDR3 protein: CASSTPRDRNTEAFF. Written as DNA, the CDR3 is TGTGCCAGCAGTACCCCACGGGACAGGAACACTGAAGCTTTCTTT.

The gene calls are TRBV9 and TRBJ1-4, with D perhaps TRBD1 (6 bases). The V gene's germline CDR1 is SGDLS and CDR2 YYNGEE. The CDR3 is 16 residues long. V was clipped by 4 bases and J by 6 bases, with 19 bases between them. CDR3 bases: TGTGCCAGCAGCCCGAGTTGGGGGGGCCAGTATGAAAAACTGTTTTTT. Translating it yields CASSPSWGGQYEKLFF.

The chain carries TRBV27 and TRBJ2-7; no firm D call. CDR1 and CDR2 from the germline V gene are MNHEY and SMNVEV (reference sequence). V was cut by 4 bases and J by 7 bases, with 14 bases left in between. The CDR3 is 13 amino acids. The DNA of the CDR3 is TGTGCCAGCAGTTCCAGACCCGGAGAAGAGCAGTACTTC. Translated, it gives CASSSRPGEEQYF.

This clone appeared a few times. V gene TRBV6-5 combines with J gene TRBJ2-7; D is perhaps TRBD1 (6 bases). Germline V lookup: CDR1 MNHEY, CDR2 SVGAGI. Trimming took 4 bases from V and 2 from J, leaving 12 bases between them. CDR3 length: 14 amino acids. The CDR3 protein is CASSSNRETYEQYF. CDR3 DNA: TGTGCCAGCAGTTCAAACAGGGAAACCTACGAGCAGTACTTC.

The V gene is TRBV28, the J gene TRBJ1-1; D is unclear. Germline V CDR1 and CDR2: MDHEN, SYDVKM. The V end lost 9 bases, the J end lost 5 bases, and 19 bases lay between the germline ends. CDR3 length equals 14 residues. The DNA for the CDR3 is TGTGCCAGTGTCAGGTTGATAGGTGGAACTGAAGCTTTCTTT. This gives the protein CASVRLIGGTEAFF.

The chain has TRBV6-5 and TRBJ1-6; a possible D gene is TRBD1 (6 bases). Germline CDR1 reads MNHEY; CDR2 reads SVGAGI. The V end lost 6 bases, the J end lost 10 bases, and 13 bases lay between the germline ends. The CDR3 is made up of 13 amino acids. The CDR3 loop reads CASRQGNRSPLHF. DNA for the CDR3: TGTGCCAGCAGACAGGGAAACCGGTCACCCCTCCACTTT.

The CDR3 sequence: CASSAQGAEIGELFF. In DNA form, the CDR3 reads TGTGCCAGCAGTGCTCAGGGGGCGGAGATCGGGGAGCTGTTTTTT. V gene TRBV6-1 combines with J gene TRBJ2-2, with 8 bases fitting TRBD1. The CDR3 has 15 amino acids. Germline V gives CDR1 MNHNS, CDR2 SASEGT. After removal of 4 bases from V and 7 bases from J, the junction contained 8 bases not matched to a gene.

The genes are TRBV5-1 and TRBJ2-1; TRBD1 is a possible D gene (6 bases). The germline V gene encodes CDR1 SGHRS and CDR2 YFSETQ. V was trimmed by 0 bases and J by 0 bases, leaving 10 bases between them. This CDR3 spans 16 amino acids. In DNA form, the CDR3 reads TGCGCCAGCAGCTTGGTAAGGGGGAGCTCCTACAATGAGCAGTTCTTC. Translation gives CASSLVRGSSYNEQFF.

This clone has just one count. The chain has TRBV4-2 and TRBJ1-3; TRBD1 might be the D (5 bases). The CDR3 extends over 16 amino acids. Germline CDR1 is LGHNA and CDR2 is YNFKEQ. V lost 0 bases and J lost 0, with 9 bases in between. CDR3 bases: TGTGCCAGCAGCCAAGATCAGGGAGGCTCTGGAAACACCATATATTTT. Amino acid sequence: CASSQDQGGSGNTIYF.

In this sample, this clone turned up a few times. The rearrangement joins TRBV10-2 to TRBJ2-4; D uncertain. Germline CDR1 WSHSY, CDR2 SAAADI. This CDR3 spans 14 amino acids. V gave up 3 bases and J gave up 3 bases, with 9 bases separating them. The CDR3 DNA is TGCGCCAGCAGTGAAACACAGTTCAAAAACATTCAGTACTTC. Its protein product is CASSETQFKNIQYF.

Points on this clone: At one end the junction does not follow the germline gene, possibly because of a read error. The rearrangement uses TRBV7-9 and TRBJ1-1; D not resolved. From germline, CDR1 is SEHNR and CDR2 FQNEAQ (reference sequence). This CDR3 has 13 amino acids. CDR3: CSSSVAEYTEAFF. For the CDR3, the DNA is TGTTCCAGCAGCGTAGCGGAGTACACTGAAGCTTTCTTT. Complete variable domain (other parts from reference TRBV7-9 and TRBJ1-1): DTGVSQNPRHKITKRGQNVTFRCDPISEHNRLYWYRQTLGQGPEFLTYFQNEAQLEKSRLLSDRFSAERPKGSFSTLEIQRTEQGDSAMYLCSSSVAEYTEAFFGQGTRLTVV.

The chain combines TRBV10-3 with TRBJ2-5; tentative D call: TRBD1 (6 bases). The J call may not be correct, given that the DNA end is closer to TRBJ2-7. This CDR3 has 13 amino acids. Germline lookup yields CDR1 ENHRY and CDR2 SYGVKD. The CDR3 DNA reads as TGTGCCATCAGTGAGACAGGGACGTACGAGCAGTACTTC. Translating it yields CAISETGTYEQYF.

The V gene is TRBV5-6, the J gene TRBJ1-1; no reliable D call. Germline V gene data show CDR1 as SGHDT and CDR2 as YYEEEE. Trimming took off 1 base at V and 5 bases at J, with 6 bases between the two ends. CDR3 length: 12 amino acids. The CDR3 nucleotides are TGTGCCAGCAGCTTGTCCGGGACTGAAGCTTTCTTT. Its protein product is CASSLSGTEAFF.

V is TRBV27 and J is TRBJ2-1; 7 nucleotides align to TRBD2. Losses at the gene ends were 2 bases for V and 6 bases for J; bases not matched to a gene: 4. Germline V gene sequence: CDR1 MNHEY, CDR2 SMNVEV (reference sequence). This CDR3 is 14 amino acids long. The CDR3 spells CASSLIAGVNEQFF. CDR3 DNA: TGTGCCAGCAGTTTAATAGCGGGCGTCAATGAGCAGTTCTTC.

The chain is built from TRBV30 and TRBJ2-7, with 10 bases that match TRBD1. V dropped 1 base and J dropped 6; count of bases not matched to a gene: 6. In germline, CDR1 is GTSNPN, CDR2 SVGIG (reference sequence). The CDR3 extends over 14 amino acids. The CDR3 DNA is TGTGCCTGGAGTGATGGACAGGGGGTGGCCGAGCAGTACTTC. Protein sequence: CAWSDGQGVAEQYF.

This rearrangement joins TRBV7-9 to TRBJ2-5; 7 nucleotides line up with TRBD1. The closer fit of TRBJ2-7 to the DNA end suggests the J call may be wrong. The CDR3 length is 13 residues. Germline CDR1 SEHNR, CDR2 FQNEAQ (reference sequence). The CDR3 DNA is TGTGCCAGCAGCACGACAGGGTCCTACGAGCAGTACTTC. Its translation: CASSTTGSYEQYF.

The chain carries TRBV2 and TRBJ1-1; D might be TRBD1 (5 bases). Germline CDR1 SNHLY, CDR2 FYNNEI. The V end was cut by 6 bases, the J end by 5 bases, with 10 bases between. CDR3 length: 12 residues. CDR3 nucleotide sequence: TGTGCCAGCAGGCCCAGGGATACTGAAGCTTTCTTT. The encoded protein is CASRPRDTEAFF.

This rearrangement joins TRBV5-4 to TRBJ2-3; 8 nucleotides align to TRBD1. V was clipped by 0 bases and J by 8 bases; unmatched bases: 8. This CDR3 contains 15 residues. CDR1 and CDR2 (germline): SGHNT, YYREEE (reference sequence). The CDR3 nucleotides read TGTGCCAGCAGCTTGGATGTCAGGGGGCGCAGTACGCAGTATTTT. Its translation is CASSLDVRGRSTQYF.

The CDR3 region has the DNA TGTGCCAGCAGCTTGGGACAGGGCTTCCAAGAGACCCAGTACTTC. Encoded protein: CASSLGQGFQETQYF. This chain joins TRBV5-4 and TRBJ2-5; 7 bases match TRBD1. Per the germline V gene, CDR1 is SGHNT and CDR2 is YYREEE (reference sequence). CDR3 size: 15 residues. J was trimmed by 1 base and V by 0 bases; bases with no gene match: 3.

The chain recombines TRBV5-1 with TRBJ2-5; 10 bases are shared with TRBD2. From germline, CDR1 is SGHRS and CDR2 YFSETQ. The CDR3 extends over 14 amino acids. V was pared by 4 bases and J by 7 bases, with 7 bases of the junction left unmatched. In nucleotides, the CDR3 is TGCGCCAGCAGCACGGGGACTAGCGAAGCGACCCAGTACTTC. This encodes CASSTGTSEATQYF.

This clone was counted a few times. The V call is TRBV6-1, the J call TRBJ2-7, with 8 nucleotides matching TRBD1. The CDR3 runs to 15 residues. Per the germline V gene, CDR1 is MNHNS and CDR2 is SASEGT. J gave up 4 bases and V 1 base, and 6 bases lay outside the gene matches. As DNA, the CDR3 is TGTGCCAGCAGTGAAGGGGGGACAGGAATTTACGAGCAGTACTTC. Translating gives CASSEGGTGIYEQYF.

The gene calls are TRBV29-1 and TRBJ2-5; TRBD2 aligns across 8 bases. The germline gives CDR1 SQVTM, CDR2 ANQGSEA. The trim removed 3 bases at V and 2 bases at J, leaving 8 bases unmatched. This CDR3 has 15 amino acids. This CDR3 reads CSVDGRTSPQETQYF. Written as DNA, the CDR3 is TGCAGCGTTGACGGTAGGACTAGCCCACAAGAGACCCAGTACTTC.

The rearrangement links TRBV27 to TRBJ2-7, with 15 bases that match TRBD2. Germline-derived CDR1 and CDR2 are MNHEY and SMNVEV (reference sequence). This CDR3 has 15 residues. J gave up 5 bases and V 6 bases, and 5 bases lay outside the gene matches. The CDR3 spells CASSLGTSGGNEQYF. CDR3 in DNA: TGTGCCAGCAGCTTAGGGACTAGCGGGGGGAACGAGCAGTACTTC.

V gene TRBV7-3 combines with J gene TRBJ2-6; possibly TRBD2 for D (5 bases). Between the trimmed V and J ends, which lost 2 bases and 1 base, there was a span of 6 bases. CDR3 size: 15 residues. The germline V gene encodes CDR1 SGHTA and CDR2 FQGTGA. Written as DNA, the CDR3 is TGTGCCAGCAGCTTATCGGGGTCTGGGGCCAACGTCCTGACTTTC. As protein: CASSLSGSGANVLTF.

The rearrangement joins TRBV15 to TRBJ1-3; 9 nucleotides match TRBD1. V lost 1 base to trimming and J lost 2 bases; unmatched junction nucleotides: 9. The CDR3 length is 18 residues. Germline CDR1 and CDR2: LNHNV and YYDKDF (reference sequence). In DNA form, the CDR3 reads TGTGCCACCAGCAGAGTGCCCCCCGGGACAGGGCCTGGAAACACCATATATTTT. Amino acid sequence: CATSRVPPGTGPGNTIYF.

This rearrangement joins TRBV7-9 to TRBJ2-7, with TRBD2 as a possible D gene (5 bases). Germline values: CDR1 SEHNR, CDR2 FQNEAQ (reference sequence). This CDR3 is 13 amino acids long. Trimming pared 0 bases from V and 3 bases from J, leaving 6 bases between. In DNA form, the CDR3 reads TGTGCCAGCAGCTTAGCCGGGATCTACGAGCAGTACTTC. Its translation: CASSLAGIYEQYF.

The chain carries TRBV5-1 and TRBJ1-6, with a weak D call TRBD1 (5 bases). Trimming took 4 bases from V and 0 from J, leaving 8 bases between them. CDR1 is SGHRS and CDR2 is YFSETQ in the germline V gene. CDR3 size: 15 residues. CDR3: CASSMDNSYNSPLHF. CDR3 DNA: TGCGCCAGCAGCATGGACAACTCCTATAATTCACCCCTCCACTTT.

The rearrangement uses TRBV11-2 and TRBJ1-3; TRBD1 aligns across 7 bases. The CDR3 spans 15 residues. The J segment lost 4 bases and the V segment lost 4 bases, leaving 7 bases of the junction unmatched. Germline loops: CDR1 SGHAT, CDR2 FQNNGV. The chain's CDR3 is CASSSYRGGGNTIYF. In DNA form, the CDR3 reads TGTGCCAGCAGCTCCTACAGGGGAGGCGGAAACACCATATATTTT.